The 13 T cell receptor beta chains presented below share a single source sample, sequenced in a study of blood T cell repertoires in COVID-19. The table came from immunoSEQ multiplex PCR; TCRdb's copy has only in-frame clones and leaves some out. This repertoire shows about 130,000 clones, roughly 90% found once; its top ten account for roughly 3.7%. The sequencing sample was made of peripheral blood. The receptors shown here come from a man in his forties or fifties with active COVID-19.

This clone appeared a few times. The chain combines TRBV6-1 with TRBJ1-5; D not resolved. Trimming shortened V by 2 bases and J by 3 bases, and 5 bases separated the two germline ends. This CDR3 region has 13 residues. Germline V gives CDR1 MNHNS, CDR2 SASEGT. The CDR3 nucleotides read TGTGCCAGCAGTGAACGGGACAATCAGCCCCAGCATTTT. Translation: CASSERDNQPQHF.

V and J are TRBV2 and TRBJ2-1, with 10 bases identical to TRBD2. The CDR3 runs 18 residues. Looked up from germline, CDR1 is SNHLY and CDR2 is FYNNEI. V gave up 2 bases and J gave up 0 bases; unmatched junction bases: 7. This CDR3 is CASSERLAGASSYNEQFF. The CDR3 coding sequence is TGTGCCAGCAGTGAAAGGCTAGCGGGGGCTAGCTCCTACAATGAGCAGTTCTTC. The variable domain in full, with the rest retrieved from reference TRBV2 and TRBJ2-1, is EPEVTQTPSHQVTQMGQEVILRCVPISNHLYFYWYRQILGQKVEFLVSFYNNEISEKSEIFDDQFSVERPDGSNFTLKIRSTKLEDSAMYFCASSERLAGASSYNEQFFGPGTRLTVL.

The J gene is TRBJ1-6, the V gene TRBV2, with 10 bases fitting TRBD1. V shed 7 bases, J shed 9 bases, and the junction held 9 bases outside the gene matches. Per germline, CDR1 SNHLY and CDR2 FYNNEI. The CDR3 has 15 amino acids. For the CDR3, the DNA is TGTGCCAGCACCTTTCGGGGACAGGGGAGTTCACCCCTCCACTTT. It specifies CASTFRGQGSSPLHF.

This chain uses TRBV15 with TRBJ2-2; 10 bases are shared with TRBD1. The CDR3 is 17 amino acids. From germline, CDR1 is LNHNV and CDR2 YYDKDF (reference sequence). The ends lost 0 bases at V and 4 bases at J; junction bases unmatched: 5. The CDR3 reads CATSREGTGALTGELFF. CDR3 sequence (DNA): TGTGCCACCAGCAGAGAGGGGACAGGGGCCCTCACCGGGGAGCTGTTTTTT.

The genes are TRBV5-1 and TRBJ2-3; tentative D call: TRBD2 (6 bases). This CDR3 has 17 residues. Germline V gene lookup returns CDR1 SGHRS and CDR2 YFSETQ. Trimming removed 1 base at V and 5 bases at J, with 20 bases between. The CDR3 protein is CASSLKGMGTGQDTQYF. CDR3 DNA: TGCGCCAGCAGCTTGAAGGGTATGGGGACTGGCCAAGATACGCAGTATTTT.

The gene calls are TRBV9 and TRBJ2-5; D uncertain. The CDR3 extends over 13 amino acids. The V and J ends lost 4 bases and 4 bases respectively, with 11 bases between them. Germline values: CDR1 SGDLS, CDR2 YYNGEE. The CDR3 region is CASSSNGRETQYF. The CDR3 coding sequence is TGTGCCAGCAGCTCGAACGGTCGAGAGACCCAGTACTTC.

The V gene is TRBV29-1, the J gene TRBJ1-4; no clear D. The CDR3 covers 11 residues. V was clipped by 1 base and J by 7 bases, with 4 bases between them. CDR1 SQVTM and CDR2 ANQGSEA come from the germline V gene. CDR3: CSVEGAEKLFF. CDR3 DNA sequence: TGCAGCGTTGAAGGGGCTGAAAAACTGTTTTTT.

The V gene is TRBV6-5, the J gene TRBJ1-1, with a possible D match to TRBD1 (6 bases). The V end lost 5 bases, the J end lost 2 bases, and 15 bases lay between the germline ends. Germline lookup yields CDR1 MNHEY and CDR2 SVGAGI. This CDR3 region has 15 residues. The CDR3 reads CASSLSDRSNTEAFF. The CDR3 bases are TGTGCCAGCAGTCTTAGCGACAGGTCCAACACTGAAGCTTTCTTT.

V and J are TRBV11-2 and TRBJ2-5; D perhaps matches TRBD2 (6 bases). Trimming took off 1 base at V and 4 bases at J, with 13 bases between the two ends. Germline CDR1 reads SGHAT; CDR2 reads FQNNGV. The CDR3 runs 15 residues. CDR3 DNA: TGTGCCAGCAGCTTAGGGGTAGCGGTCGGAGAGACCCAGTACTTC. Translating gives CASSLGVAVGETQYF. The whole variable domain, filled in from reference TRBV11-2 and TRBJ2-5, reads EAGVAQSPRYKIIEKRQSVAFWCNPISGHATLYWYQQILGQGPKLLIQFQNNGVVDDSQLPKDRFSAERLKGVDSTLKIQPAKLEDSAVYLCASSLGVAVGETQYFGPGTRLLVL.

The CDR3 region has the DNA TGTGCCAGCAATAGGCAGGGGAGCGGCTACACCTTC. Its translation: CASNRQGSGYTF. The rearrangement uses TRBV6-5 and TRBJ1-2; a weak D match, TRBD1 (6 bases). This CDR3 has 12 residues. CDR1 is MNHEY, CDR2 SVGAGI, per germline. The V gene lost 7 bases and the J gene lost 8 bases, with 14 bases spanning the gap.

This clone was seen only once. Written as DNA, the CDR3 is TGCGCCAGCAGCTTGAAAACCTCTCAATGTCCGAGCTCCTACGAGCAGTACGTC. Its protein product is CASSLKTSQCPSSYEQYV. The J gene is TRBJ2-7, the V gene TRBV5-1; D remains unclear. V dropped 1 base and J dropped 0 bases, with 20 bases sitting between them. Looked up from germline, CDR1 is SGHRS and CDR2 is YFSETQ. The CDR3 covers 18 residues.

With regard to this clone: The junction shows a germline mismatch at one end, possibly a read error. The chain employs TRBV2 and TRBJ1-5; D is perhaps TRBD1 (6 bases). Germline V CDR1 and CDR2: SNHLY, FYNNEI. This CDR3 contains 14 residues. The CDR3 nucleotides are TGTGCCAGCAGTGAAGCAGGGGGTAATCGGCCCCAGCATTTT. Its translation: CASSEAGGNRPQHF. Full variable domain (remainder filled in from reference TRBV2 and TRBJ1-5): EPEVTQTPSHQVTQMGQEVILRCVPISNHLYFYWYRQILGQKVEFLVSFYNNEISEKSEIFDDQFSVERPDGSNFTLKIRSTKLEDSAMYFCASSEAGGNRPQHFGDGTRLSIL.

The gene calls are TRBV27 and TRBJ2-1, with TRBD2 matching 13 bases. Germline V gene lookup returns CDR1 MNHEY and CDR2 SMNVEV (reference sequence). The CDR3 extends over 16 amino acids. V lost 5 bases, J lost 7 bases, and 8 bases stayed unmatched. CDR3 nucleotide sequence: TGTGCCAGCAGTATGTCCGGGACTAGCGGGACGAATGAGCAGTTCTTC. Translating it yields CASSMSGTSGTNEQFF.